A single sample is the source of the 29 T cell receptor beta chains below, sequenced in a study of blood T cell repertoires in COVID-19. Profiling relied on immunoSEQ multiplex PCR, and the TCRdb table lists in-frame clones only, not all of them. The table has 80,000 to 100,000 clones, about nine tenths seen once. Sequenced: peripheral blood. The receptors shown here come from a woman aged 45-60 years with active or convalescent COVID-19.

The chain joins TRBV6-1 to TRBJ1-2, with D maybe TRBD1 (6 bases). V was cut by 3 bases and J by 4 bases, with 9 bases left in between. This CDR3 has 13 amino acids. Germline V CDR1 and CDR2: MNHNS, SASEGT. CDR3 amino acids: CASSDGQIYGYTF. The CDR3, as DNA: TGTGCCAGCAGTGATGGACAGATCTATGGCTACACCTTC.

The chain couples TRBV14 to TRBJ2-7; 11 bases are a match to TRBD1. The germline gives CDR1 SGHDN, CDR2 FVKESK. Trimming at V came to 0 bases and at J to 5 bases, leaving 6 bases not matched to a gene. CDR3 length equals 16 residues. This chain's CDR3 is CASSQESGTGGNEQYF. Written as DNA, the CDR3 is TGTGCCAGCAGCCAAGAGTCCGGGACAGGGGGGAACGAGCAGTACTTC.

For the CDR3, the DNA is TGTGCCAGCAGTGAAGACAGGGGAGGAAACACCATATATTTT. Translation gives CASSEDRGGNTIYF. The V call is TRBV2, the J call TRBJ1-3; 7 bases are shared with TRBD1. CDR1 and CDR2 from the germline V gene are SNHLY and FYNNEI. With V trimmed by 1 base and J by 4 bases, 1 base remained unmatched. The CDR3 runs 14 residues.

The chain couples TRBV7-8 to TRBJ2-7, with D possibly matching TRBD2 (6 bases). Germline CDR1 reads SGHVS; CDR2 reads FQNEAQ. Trimming pared 2 bases from V and 6 bases from J, leaving 14 bases between. This CDR3 has 14 amino acids. The CDR3 protein is CASSLLGQGGEQYF. In DNA form, the CDR3 reads TGTGCCAGCAGCTTATTAGGGCAGGGAGGCGAGCAGTACTTC.

This clone appeared a single time. This chain joins TRBV27 and TRBJ1-2; 7 positions agree with TRBD1. The J segment lost 3 bases and the V segment lost 5 bases, leaving 3 bases of the junction unmatched. The CDR3 extends over 13 amino acids. Germline lookup yields CDR1 MNHEY and CDR2 SMNVEV (reference sequence). CDR3 in amino acids: CASSVGQDYGYTF. CDR3 bases: TGTGCCAGCAGTGTCGGACAGGACTATGGCTACACCTTC.

This clone was seen more than once but under ten times. V and J are TRBV3-1 (or the pseudogene TRBV3-2) and TRBJ1-6; 8 bases map to TRBD1. The CDR3 extends over 16 amino acids. Germline-derived CDR1 and CDR2 are LGHDT and YNNKEL (reference sequence). V shed 3 bases, J shed 9 bases, and the junction held 10 bases outside the gene matches. CDR3 in amino acids: CASSQRTGIGGSPLHF. The CDR3 DNA reads TGTGCCAGCAGCCAGCGGACAGGGATTGGGGGTTCACCCCTCCACTTT.

This clone was observed a few times. The J gene is TRBJ1-1, the V gene TRBV29-1; D unclear. V was cut by 6 bases and J by 1 base, with 9 bases left in between. This CDR3 is built from 12 residues. The germline V gene has CDR1 SQVTM and CDR2 ANQGSEA. Written as DNA, the CDR3 is TGCAGCGTAGTGCCGGGGAACACTGAAGCTTTCTTT. Translated: CSVVPGNTEAFF.

The V and J genes are TRBV27 and TRBJ1-6; 7 bases agree with TRBD1. CDR1 and CDR2 (germline): MNHEY, SMNVEV (reference sequence). The CDR3 has 16 amino acids. V lost 6 bases and J lost 4; bases outside the gene matches: 9. CDR3 in amino acids: CASSSQGVSYNSPLHF. The CDR3 DNA sequence: TGTGCCAGCAGCTCTCAGGGGGTATCTTATAATTCACCCCTCCACTTT.

The chain carries TRBV6-2 or TRBV6-3 and TRBJ1-1; D might be TRBD1 (6 bases). Germline CDR1 is MNHEY and CDR2 is SVGEGT. This CDR3 contains 16 residues. Trimming shortened V by 4 bases and J by 0 bases, and 15 bases separated the two germline ends. The CDR3 DNA is TGTGCCAGCAGTTTCCTCCTGGGACACATGAACACTGAAGCTTTCTTT. This codes for CASSFLLGHMNTEAFF.

The rearrangement uses TRBV4-3 and TRBJ2-6; D might be TRBD1 (6 bases). CDR3 length: 19 amino acids. The V end was cut by 2 bases, the J end by 0 bases, with 17 bases between. Germline CDR1 LGHNA, CDR2 YSLEER. CDR3 in amino acids: CASSQWVGQPGSGANVLTF. The CDR3, as DNA: TGCGCCAGCAGCCAATGGGTTGGACAGCCCGGCTCTGGGGCCAACGTCCTGACTTTC.

The chain combines TRBV18 with TRBJ1-1; D unclear. V lost 5 bases, J lost 1 base, and 14 bases lay in between. Looked up from germline, CDR1 is KGHSH and CDR2 is LQKENI. The CDR3 has 15 residues. CDR3 protein: CASSTALNGNTEAFF. CDR3 DNA sequence: TGTGCCAGCTCAACCGCCTTGAACGGGAACACTGAAGCTTTCTTT.

V gene TRBV5-1 combines with J gene TRBJ1-2; TRBD1 matches 8 bases. Germline lookup yields CDR1 SGHRS and CDR2 YFSETQ. This CDR3 has 17 residues. V was clipped by 0 bases and J by 0 bases; unmatched bases: 7. The CDR3 nucleotides are TGCGCCAGCAGCTTGGCGGCAGGGGGCTCAGCTAACTATGGCTACACCTTC. Translation: CASSLAAGGSANYGYTF. Together with reference TRBV5-1 and TRBJ1-2, the CDR3 gives the full variable domain: KAGVTQTPRYLIKTRGQQVTLSCSPISGHRSVSWYQQTPGQGLQFLFEYFSETQRNKGNFPGRFSGRQFSNSRSEMNVSTLELGDSALYLCASSLAAGGSANYGYTFGSGTRLTVV.

The rearrangement uses TRBV7-9 and TRBJ2-1; D is ambiguous. Germline values: CDR1 SEHNR, CDR2 FQNEAQ (reference sequence). The V end was cut by 3 bases, the J end by 10 bases, with 4 bases between. This CDR3 has 10 residues. CDR3: CASSFQEQFF. As DNA, the CDR3 is TGTGCCAGCAGCTTCCAGGAGCAGTTCTTC.

V is TRBV5-1 and J is TRBJ1-2; a weak D match, TRBD1 (6 bases). CDR1 is SGHRS, CDR2 YFSETQ, per germline. The CDR3 is made up of 13 amino acids. V lost 4 bases to trimming and J lost 6 bases, with 13 bases between them. The chain's CDR3 is CASSGAGGDGYTF. The CDR3 DNA reads as TGCGCCAGCAGCGGGGCGGGGGGCGATGGCTACACCTTC.

This chain joins TRBV6-2 or TRBV6-3 and TRBJ1-5; D gene unclear. Germline V lookup: CDR1 MNHEY, CDR2 SVGEGT. The CDR3 runs to 13 residues. V lost 5 bases, J lost 3 bases, and 8 bases lay in between. The CDR3 is CASSTGFNQPQHF. The CDR3, as DNA: TGTGCCAGCAGTACCGGGTTCAATCAGCCCCAGCATTTT.

This clone came up once. The chain carries TRBV9 and TRBJ2-1, with 7 bases fitting TRBD1. The J segment lost 2 bases and the V segment lost 4 bases, leaving 9 bases of the junction unmatched. The CDR3 spans 16 residues. Germline V lookup: CDR1 SGDLS, CDR2 YYNGEE. CDR3 in amino acids: CASSKTGSFTYNEQFF. Written as DNA, the CDR3 is TGTGCCAGCAGCAAGACAGGGTCATTCACCTACAATGAGCAGTTCTTC.

This chain uses TRBV19 with TRBJ1-1; D is perhaps TRBD1 (5 bases). Germline values: CDR1 LNHDA, CDR2 SQIVND (reference sequence). The CDR3 extends over 14 amino acids. The V end lost 7 bases, the J end lost 3 bases, and 15 bases lay between the germline ends. CDR3 bases: TGTGCCAGTACACCGGGGGGGACCTACACTGAAGCTTTCTTT. Its translation is CASTPGGTYTEAFF.

The chain has TRBV7-3 and TRBJ1-1; TRBD1 might be the D (6 bases). Trimming cost V 5 bases and J 5 bases, with 12 bases left between them. This CDR3 is 13 amino acids long. Germline loops: CDR1 SGHTA, CDR2 FQGTGA. CDR3 bases: TGTGCCAGCAGCCCACACAGGGATACTGAAGCTTTCTTT. Its protein is CASSPHRDTEAFF.

The rearrangement joins TRBV6-5 to TRBJ2-7; tentative D call: TRBD2 (5 bases). The germline gives CDR1 MNHEY, CDR2 SVGAGI. The CDR3 consists of 15 residues. V shed 6 bases and J shed 3 bases, with 18 bases lying between them. The CDR3 DNA is TGTGCCAGCAGCCCCCCACCGGGCGGACTCTACGAGCAGTACTTC. Translating gives CASSPPPGGLYEQYF.

This rearrangement joins TRBV7-9 to TRBJ2-2, with D unresolved. The length of the CDR3 is 14 residues. The V end was cut by 4 bases, the J end by 3 bases, with 9 bases between. Looked up from germline, CDR1 is SEHNR and CDR2 is FQNEAQ (reference sequence). For the CDR3, the DNA is TGTGCCAGCAGCTCCACATCAGACACCGGGGAGCTGTTTTTT. Its translation: CASSSTSDTGELFF.

The J gene is TRBJ1-2, the V gene TRBV7-3; D is perhaps TRBD1 (6 bases). Trimming pared 5 bases from V and 0 bases from J, leaving 16 bases between. Germline lookup yields CDR1 SGHTA and CDR2 FQGTGA. The CDR3 runs to 16 residues. The CDR3, as DNA: TGTGCCAGCAGCCCAACCTCGACAGGTTCTAACTATGGCTACACCTTC. It specifies CASSPTSTGSNYGYTF.

CDR3 residues: CASSKGTAGANVLTF. The CDR3 region has the DNA TGTGCCAGCAGCAAAGGGACAGCCGGGGCCAACGTCCTGACTTTC. The chain employs TRBV2 and TRBJ2-6; 7 bases are shared with TRBD1. The germline gives CDR1 SNHLY, CDR2 FYNNEI. The CDR3 is 15 residues long. The V segment lost 6 bases and the J segment 4 bases; nucleotides outside the gene matches: 6. Complete variable domain (other parts from reference TRBV2 and TRBJ2-6): EPEVTQTPSHQVTQMGQEVILRCVPISNHLYFYWYRQILGQKVEFLVSFYNNEISEKSEIFDDQFSVERPDGSNFTLKIRSTKLEDSAMYFCASSKGTAGANVLTFGAGSRLTVL.

V usage is TRBV5-1 and J usage is TRBJ1-1; 7 bases map to TRBD1. Losses at the gene ends were 1 base for V and 1 base for J; bases not matched to a gene: 1. Germline CDR1 reads SGHRS; CDR2 reads YFSETQ. The CDR3 totals 14 residues. The CDR3 sequence is CASSLRGQNTEAFF. DNA for the CDR3: TGCGCCAGCAGCTTGAGGGGGCAGAACACTGAAGCTTTCTTT.

The chain couples TRBV5-1 to TRBJ1-1; 8 positions match TRBD1. Per the germline V gene, CDR1 is SGHRS and CDR2 is YFSETQ. V lost 6 bases, J lost 0 bases, and 4 bases stayed unmatched. This CDR3 is 14 amino acids long. Here the CDR3 reads CASTGQGVNTEAFF. Written as DNA, the CDR3 is TGCGCCAGCACAGGACAGGGAGTGAACACTGAAGCTTTCTTT.

The chain carries TRBV2 and TRBJ2-5; D gene uncertain. The germline V gene encodes CDR1 SNHLY and CDR2 FYNNEI. The V end lost 6 bases, the J end lost 1 base, and 3 bases lay between the germline ends. This CDR3 contains 11 residues. CDR3 residues: CASRAQETQYF. CDR3 bases: TGTGCCAGCAGGGCCCAAGAGACCCAGTACTTC.

V and J are TRBV5-1 and TRBJ1-5; TRBD1 aligns across 7 bases. V dropped 2 bases and J dropped 8; count of bases not matched to a gene: 13. Germline V gene data show CDR1 as SGHRS and CDR2 as YFSETQ. The CDR3 runs to 16 residues. In nucleotides, the CDR3 is TGCGCCAGCAGCTTCATCCGACAGGGAAGGGTTGAGCCCCAGCATTTT. This translates into CASSFIRQGRVEPQHF.

The chain is built from TRBV15 and TRBJ2-7; 9 positions agree with TRBD2. The CDR3 spans 15 residues. From germline, CDR1 is LNHNV and CDR2 YYDKDF (reference sequence). V lost 6 bases, J lost 2 bases, and 8 bases stayed unmatched. In nucleotides, the CDR3 is TGTGCCACCAGTAGCGGGGGCACCCAAGCCTACGAGCAGTACTTC. It translates to CATSSGGTQAYEQYF.

V gene TRBV9 combines with J gene TRBJ1-6, with D possibly being TRBD1 (6 bases). V lost 4 bases, J lost 0 bases, and 11 bases lay in between. CDR1 is SGDLS and CDR2 is YYNGEE in the germline V gene. This CDR3 is built from 16 residues. The CDR3, as DNA: TGTGCCAGCAGCCCCCAAGGGGGCTCCTATAATTCACCCCTCCACTTT. Encoded protein: CASSPQGGSYNSPLHF.

The genes are TRBV7-2 and TRBJ1-4, with D uncertain. The CDR3 sequence is 14 residues long. CDR1 and CDR2 from the germline V gene are SGHTA and FQGNSA. V lost 5 bases to trimming and J lost 8 bases, with 15 bases between them. CDR3 sequence (DNA): TGTGCCAGCAGCCTAGAACCCACGGGAGAAAAACTGTTTTTT. Protein sequence: CASSLEPTGEKLFF.